The rows below give T cell receptor beta chains drawn from one sample of a study of T cell changes during pregnancy in multiple sclerosis. TCRdb's table, derived via immunoSEQ multiplex PCR, lists solely in-frame clones and lacks some. The table has 45,000 to 55,000 clones, under 90% seen once. The source material was peripheral blood, sampled in the first trimester of pregnancy. The receptors stem from a female donor in good health, enrolled as a control in a pregnancy study. CDR3s include the opening cysteine and the closing phenylalanine or tryptophan. A D gene is named only where the DNA matches it firmly. Some rows have no size entry. The others give once, few or many, or a class for an expanded clone.

cdr3_aa | cdr3_nt | j_call | d_call | clone_size | v_call
CTTRLNEGEAFF | TGTACAACGAGGCTCAATGAGGGTGAAGCTTTCTTT | TRBJ1-1 | NA | NA | TRBV28
CASSLAVSGLPHRYTQYF | TGTGCCAGCAGCTTAGCGGTTAGCGGGCTACCCCACCGGTATACGCAGTATTTT | TRBJ2-3 | TRBD2 | NA | TRBV7-2
CASSIVPGRGQETQYF | TGTGCCAGTAGTATAGTCCCCGGCAGGGGGCAAGAGACCCAGTACTTC | TRBJ2-5 | TRBD1 | once | TRBV19
CASSARLAGVYEQFF | TGTGCCAGCAGTGCGCGACTAGCGGGAGTCTATGAGCAGTTCTTC | TRBJ2-1 | TRBD2 | NA | TRBV2
CASSPRAGTDTQYF | TGTGCCAGTAGTCCTCGAGCTGGCACAGATACGCAGTATTTT | TRBJ2-3 | NA | once | TRBV19
CASTGGQPNTEAFF | TGTGCCAGCACCGGGGGACAGCCGAACACTGAAGCTTTCTTT | TRBJ1-1 | TRBD1 | once | TRBV7-9
CASSPVFRGGALPEQFF | TGTGCCAGCTCACCAGTGTTTCGGGGGGGGGCCCTTCCTGAGCAGTTCTTC | TRBJ2-1 | TRBD2 | once | TRBV18
CSVEGRGQDYGYTF | TGCAGCGTTGAAGGCAGGGGTCAGGACTATGGCTACACCTTC | TRBJ1-2 | NA | NA | TRBV29-1
CASRVDRGLGSSNQPQHF | TGTGCCAGCAGAGTCGACAGGGGGCTCGGGAGTAGCAATCAGCCCCAGCATTTT | TRBJ1-5 | TRBD1 | NA | TRBV28
CASSLTPTVLGAGERGSLETQYF | TGTGCCAGCAGCTTAACTCCAACCGTGTTGGGTGCGGGAGAGAGGGGGAGTTTGGAGACCCAGTACTTC | TRBJ2-5 | NA | NA | TRBV7-3
CASSLTLRGAANTGELFF | TGTGCCAGCAGCCTGACGTTGCGGGGGGCCGCGAACACCGGGGAGCTGTTTTTT | TRBJ2-2 | TRBD2 | NA | TRBV7-6
CASSIGVGYEQYF | TGTGCCAGTAGTATCGGGGTGGGATACGAGCAGTACTTC | TRBJ2-7 | NA | NA | TRBV19
CASSEARQGDAFF | TGTGCCAGCAGTGAAGCGCGACAGGGGGATGCTTTCTTT | TRBJ1-1 | TRBD1 | once | TRBV2
CASSVASGSGETQYF | TGTGCCAGCAGCGTAGCAAGCGGGAGTGGGGAGACCCAGTACTTC | TRBJ2-5 | TRBD2 | NA | TRBV9
CASSPAGGPRTDTQYF | TGCGCCAGCAGCCCCGCGGGGGGTCCCCGCACAGATACGCAGTATTTT | TRBJ2-3 | TRBD2 | NA | TRBV5-1
CATSRDLGQHSYNEQFF | TGTGCCACCAGCAGAGATCTGGGACAACACTCCTACAATGAGCAGTTCTTC | TRBJ2-1 | NA | NA | TRBV15
CASSIGAENQHF | TGTGCCAGTAGTATTGGGGCAGAAAACCAGCATTTT | TRBJ1-5 | NA | NA | TRBV19
CASSPTSTGELFF | TGTGCCAGCAGCCCCACTAGCACCGGGGAGCTGTTTTTT | TRBJ2-2 | NA | NA | TRBV6-5
CSVVLRERSVHEQYF | TGCAGCGTTGTACTAAGGGAGCGGTCAGTCCACGAGCAGTACTTC | TRBJ2-7 | NA | once | TRBV29-1
CASSSRQGTDTQYF | TGTGCCAGCAGCTCCAGACAGGGCACAGATACGCAGTATTTT | TRBJ2-3 | NA | NA | TRBV11-2
CASSLQGVGSPLHF | TGCGCCAGCAGCCTACAGGGGGTTGGATCACCCCTCCACTTT | TRBJ1-6 | TRBD1 | once | TRBV5-1
CASRTGQASTDTQYF | TGTGCCAGTCGTACAGGACAGGCTAGCACAGATACGCAGTATTTT | TRBJ2-3 | TRBD1 | NA | TRBV19
CAIRGGQGDEQYF | TGTGCCATCAGAGGGGGACAGGGGGACGAGCAGTACTTC | TRBJ2-7 | TRBD1 | NA | TRBV10-3
CASSLSGLAGVNEQFF | TGTGCCAGCAGCTTGTCGGGACTAGCGGGAGTCAATGAGCAGTTCTTC | TRBJ2-1 | TRBD2 | NA | TRBV5-6
CASSGQGLAGANVLTF | TGTGCCAGCAGTGGGCAGGGCTTGGCTGGGGCCAACGTCCTGACTTTC | TRBJ2-6 | NA | once | TRBV2
CASSQEESGGLSGNEQFF | TGCGCCAGCAGCCAAGAGGAAAGCGGCGGTCTCTCGGGGAATGAGCAGTTCTTC | TRBJ2-1 | NA | NA | TRBV4-3
CASRPGQLRNTEAFF | TGTGCCAGCAGGCCAGGACAGTTAAGGAACACTGAAGCTTTCTTT | TRBJ1-1 | NA | NA | TRBV25-1
CASSPGQKTGELFF | TGTGCCAGCAGCCCGGGACAGAAGACCGGGGAGCTGTTTTTT | TRBJ2-2 | TRBD1 | NA | TRBV28
CASSWGQGGDEQYF | TGTGCCAGCAGCTGGGGACAGGGAGGGGACGAGCAGTACTTC | TRBJ2-7 | TRBD1 | few | TRBV11-2
CASRESGVGYEQYF | TGTGCCAGCAGAGAGAGCGGAGTCGGCTACGAGCAGTACTTC | TRBJ2-7 | NA | NA | TRBV6-6
CASSQEVRGSTGANVLTF | TGCGCCAGCAGCCAAGAGGTCAGGGGGTCAACTGGGGCCAACGTCCTGACTTTC | TRBJ2-6 | TRBD1 | few | TRBV4-1
CASSQLAGVDEQFF | TGCGCCAGCAGCCAGCTAGCGGGAGTGGACGAGCAGTTCTTC | TRBJ2-1 | TRBD2 | NA | TRBV4-3
CASSRDRVPNQPQHF | TGTGCCAGCAGCCGGGACAGAGTACCTAATCAGCCCCAGCATTTT | TRBJ1-5 | TRBD1 | NA | TRBV5-8
CASSGRQGNTEAFF | TGTGCCAGCAGTGGGAGACAGGGGAACACTGAAGCTTTCTTT | TRBJ1-1 | TRBD1 | NA | TRBV6-5
CASSSGGQGYEQYF | TGTGCCAGCAGCTCAGGGGGACAGGGCTACGAGCAGTACTTC | TRBJ2-7 | TRBD1 | NA | TRBV7-9
CASSPGGDTQYF | TGTGCCAGCTCCCCGGGGGGGGATACGCAGTATTTT | TRBJ2-3 | TRBD2 | NA | TRBV18
CASSFRDRVKAFF | TGTGCCAGCAGTTTCCGGGACAGGGTTAAAGCTTTCTTT | TRBJ1-1 | TRBD1 | NA | TRBV28
CAWSDLRAGKDEQYF | TGTGCCTGGAGTGATCTCCGCGCAGGGAAGGACGAGCAGTACTTC | TRBJ2-7 | NA | NA | TRBV30
CSVAVGQGVNEQFF | TGCAGCGTTGCCGTGGGACAGGGTGTCAATGAGCAGTTCTTC | TRBJ2-1 | TRBD1 | NA | TRBV29-1
CATSGGYFREPQHF | TGTGCCACCTCGGGGGGCTACTTTCGGGAGCCCCAGCATTTT | TRBJ1-5 | NA | NA | TRBV28
CASSSSGGNSYNEQFF | TGTGCCAGTAGTTCAAGCGGGGGGAACTCCTACAATGAGCAGTTCTTC | TRBJ2-1 | TRBD2 | NA | TRBV19
CASSLPGGGLDGYTF | TGTGCCAGCAGCTTACCGGGGGGGGGTCTCGATGGCTACACCTTC | TRBJ1-2 | NA | NA | TRBV11-2
CSGGGMNGEQFF | TGCAGCGGGGGGGGGATGAACGGTGAGCAGTTCTTC | TRBJ2-1 | TRBD2 | once | TRBV29-1
CASSVEGTGELFF | TGTGCCAGCAGTGTCGAGGGTACCGGGGAGCTGTTTTTT | TRBJ2-2 | NA | NA | TRBV6-4
CASSLDRAVWNEQFF | TGTGCCAGCAGCTTGGACAGGGCAGTGTGGAATGAGCAGTTCTTC | TRBJ2-1 | NA | NA | TRBV5-6
CAISLLAGGRETQYF | TGTGCCATCAGCCTACTAGCGGGGGGGCGAGAGACCCAGTACTTC | TRBJ2-5 | TRBD2 | NA | TRBV10-3
CASSRGKITGNTIYF | TGTGCCAGCAGTCGCGGTAAAATTACTGGAAACACCATATATTTT | TRBJ1-3 | NA | NA | TRBV6-5
CASSLSVAGDTQYF | TGTGCCAGCAGCTTAAGCGTTGCCGGAGATACGCAGTATTTT | TRBJ2-3 | NA | NA | TRBV7-2
CASSLNPQDSPLHF | TGCGCCAGCAGCTTGAACCCCCAGGATTCACCCCTCCACTTT | TRBJ1-6 | NA | NA | TRBV5-1
CASSLDHREAREQYF | TGTGCCAGCAGCTTAGATCACAGGGAAGCGCGCGAGCAGTACTTC | TRBJ2-7 | NA | few | TRBV7-2
CATTRLEFQETQYF | TGTGCCACCACCCGCTTGGAGTTCCAAGAGACCCAGTACTTC | TRBJ2-5 | NA | few | TRBV2
CASSLGGQRNEKLFF | TGTGCCAGCAGCCTTGGGGGACAGCGTAATGAAAAACTGTTTTTT | TRBJ1-4 | TRBD1 | once | TRBV7-2
CASSPLVEETQYF | TGCGCCAGCAGCCCCCTAGTTGAAGAGACCCAGTACTTC | TRBJ2-5 | NA | NA | TRBV5-1